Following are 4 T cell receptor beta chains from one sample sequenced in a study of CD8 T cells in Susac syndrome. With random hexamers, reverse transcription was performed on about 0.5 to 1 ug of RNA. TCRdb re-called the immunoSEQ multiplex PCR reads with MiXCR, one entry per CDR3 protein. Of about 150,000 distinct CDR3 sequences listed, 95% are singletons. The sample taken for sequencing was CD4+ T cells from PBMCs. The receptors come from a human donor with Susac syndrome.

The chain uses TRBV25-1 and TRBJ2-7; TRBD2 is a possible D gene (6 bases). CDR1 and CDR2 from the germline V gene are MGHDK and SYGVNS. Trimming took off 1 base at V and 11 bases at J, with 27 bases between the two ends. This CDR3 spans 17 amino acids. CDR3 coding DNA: TGTGCCAGCAGTGAATTTGGGACGCTCGGTGCCGGGGGACGTAAGTACTTC. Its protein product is CASSEFGTLGAGGRKYF.

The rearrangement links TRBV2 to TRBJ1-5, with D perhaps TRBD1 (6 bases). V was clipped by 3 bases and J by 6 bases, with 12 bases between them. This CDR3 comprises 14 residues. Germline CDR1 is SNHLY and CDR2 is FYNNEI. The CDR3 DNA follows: TGTGCCAGCAGTGACCGGGACATCGGTCAGCCCCAGCATTTT. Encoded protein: CASSDRDIGQPQHF. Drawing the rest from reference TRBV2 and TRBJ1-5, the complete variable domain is EPEVTQTPSHQVTQMGQEVILRCVPISNHLYFYWYRQILGQKVEFLVSFYNNEISEKSEIFDDQFSVERPDGSNFTLKIRSTKLEDSAMYFCASSDRDIGQPQHFGDGTRLSIL.

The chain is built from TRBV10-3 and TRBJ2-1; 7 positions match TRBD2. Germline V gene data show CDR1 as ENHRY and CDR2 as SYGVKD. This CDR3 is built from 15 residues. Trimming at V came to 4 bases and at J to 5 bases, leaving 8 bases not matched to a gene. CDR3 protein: CAISGSGGLNNEQFF. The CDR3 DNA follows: TGTGCCATCAGTGGTTCGGGAGGATTAAACAATGAGCAGTTCTTC.

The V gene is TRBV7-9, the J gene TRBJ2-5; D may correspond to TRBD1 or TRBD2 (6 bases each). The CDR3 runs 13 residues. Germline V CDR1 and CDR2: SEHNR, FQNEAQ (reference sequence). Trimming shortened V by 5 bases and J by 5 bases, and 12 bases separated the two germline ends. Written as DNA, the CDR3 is TGTGCCAGCAGCAGCAGGGGAGGCGAGACCCAGTACTTC. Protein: CASSSRGGETQYF.